Below, 14 T cell receptor beta chains from the same sample are listed, as sequenced in a study of cytomegalovirus exposure and HLA in healthy donors. Sequenced by immunoSEQ multiplex PCR; TCRdb stores in-frame clones only, minus some. The profile shows 110,000 to 150,000 clones, approximately 93% of them singletons. The sample comprised PBMCs. The receptors come from a man between 18 and 35 years old in good health and CMV-seronegative.

This rearrangement joins TRBV25-1 to TRBJ2-1; no firm D call. Germline CDR1 is MGHDK and CDR2 is SYGVNS. With 5 bases removed from V and 13 bases from J, the gap between germline ends came to 18 bases. The CDR3 sequence is 13 residues long. The CDR3, as DNA: TGTGCCAGCAGTCTTAACGTGGTCTCCACACAGTTCTTC. This sequence encodes CASSLNVVSTQFF.

This clone occurred a few times. The J gene is TRBJ1-2, the V gene TRBV29-1, with TRBD1 matching over 9 bases. V was pared by 5 bases and J by 5 bases, with 6 bases of the junction left unmatched. The length of the CDR3 is 13 residues. Germline values: CDR1 SQVTM, CDR2 ANQGSEA. CDR3 sequence: CSVFETGGYGYTF. In DNA, the CDR3 is TGCAGCGTTTTTGAGACAGGGGGATATGGCTACACCTTC.

This CDR3 is CAITAVSTGELFF. For the CDR3, the DNA is TGTGCCATCACCGCGGTTAGCACCGGGGAGCTGTTTTTT. This sequence joins TRBV10-3 and TRBJ2-2, with no clear D. Per the germline V gene, CDR1 is ENHRY and CDR2 is SYGVKD. The CDR3 extends over 13 amino acids. V lost 7 bases and J 4 bases, leaving 10 bases between the germline ends.

The chain combines TRBV9 with TRBJ1-6; 7 bases match TRBD1. This CDR3 region has 15 residues. CDR1 and CDR2 from the germline V gene are SGDLS and YYNGEE. Trimming cost V 2 bases and J 8 bases; bases outside gene matches: 7. The CDR3 DNA is TGTGCCAGCAGCGTTACCGGGACAGCGTATTCACCCCTCCACTTT. As protein: CASSVTGTAYSPLHF.

The chain joins TRBV13 to TRBJ1-5; D may be TRBD1 (5 bases). The V and J ends lost 0 bases and 4 bases respectively, with 10 bases between them. The germline V gene has CDR1 PRHDT and CDR2 FYEKMQ (reference sequence). The CDR3 extends over 15 amino acids. The CDR3 reads CASSLGRGRNQPQHF. The CDR3 DNA reads TGTGCCAGCAGCTTAGGCCGGGGGAGGAATCAGCCCCAGCATTTT. Based on the CDR3 plus reference TRBV13 and TRBJ1-5, the full variable domain is AAGVIQSPRHLIKEKRETATLKCYPIPRHDTVYWYQQGPGQDPQFLISFYEKMQSDKGSIPDRFSAQQFSDYHSELNMSSLELGDSALYFCASSLGRGRNQPQHFGDGTRLSIL.

The chain is built from TRBV9 and TRBJ2-7; a weak D match, TRBD1 (5 bases). CDR1 and CDR2 (germline): SGDLS, YYNGEE. V gave up 0 bases and J gave up 2 bases, with 12 bases separating them. The CDR3 is 15 amino acids. The CDR3 coding sequence is TGTGCCAGCAGCGTAGGGTGGGGCCCAACCTACGAGCAGTACTTC. Its translation is CASSVGWGPTYEQYF.

The chain joins TRBV27 to TRBJ1-2; 9 bases align to TRBD1. Germline assignment: CDR1 MNHEY and CDR2 SMNVEV (reference sequence). This CDR3 spans 14 amino acids. J lost 4 bases, V lost 5 bases, and 5 bases had no gene match. CDR3 amino acids: CASSTGGEVYGYTF. DNA of the CDR3: TGTGCCAGCAGTACAGGGGGCGAGGTCTATGGCTACACCTTC.

V is TRBV5-4 and J is TRBJ1-2, with 12 bases aligning to TRBD1. The CDR3 has 15 residues. The germline CDR1 and CDR2 sequences are SGHNT and YYREEE (reference sequence). The ends lost 3 bases at V and 6 bases at J; junction bases unmatched: 6. CDR3 nucleotides: TGTGCCAGCAGCTGGCCGGGACAGGGGGCTAATGGCTACACCTTC. Amino acid sequence: CASSWPGQGANGYTF. The full variable domain, rest sourced from reference TRBV5-4 and TRBJ1-2, is ETGVTQSPTHLIKTRGQQVTLRCSSQSGHNTVSWYQQALGQGPQFIFQYYREEENGRGNFPPRFSGLQFPNYSSELNVNALELDDSALYLCASSWPGQGANGYTFGSGTRLTVV.

The chain joins TRBV18 to TRBJ2-7; D call uncertain. V lost 1 base, J lost 2 bases, and 15 bases lay in between. CDR3 length: 16 residues. CDR1 is KGHSH, CDR2 LQKENI, per germline. This chain's CDR3 is CASSPRVDIQPYEQYF. CDR3 DNA: TGTGCCAGCTCACCACGGGTTGACATCCAACCCTACGAGCAGTACTTC.

This rearrangement joins TRBV11-2 to TRBJ2-1, with 9 bases lining up with TRBD2. CDR1 SGHAT and CDR2 FQNNGV come from the germline V gene. This CDR3 comprises 15 residues. V lost 2 bases to trimming and J lost 5 bases; unmatched junction nucleotides: 4. The CDR3 DNA sequence: TGTGCCAGCAGCTTAATGGGCGGGGGGGACAATGAGCAGTTCTTC. Encoded protein: CASSLMGGGDNEQFF.

CDR3 DNA: TGTGCCAGCACCACCGGGGGGAGAGACGACCAGCAGTTCTTC. It encodes CASTTGGRDDQQFF. V usage is TRBV7-9 and J usage is TRBJ2-1, with TRBD2 identical over 7 bases. Germline CDR1 reads SEHNR; CDR2 reads FQNEAQ (reference sequence). V gave up 7 bases and J gave up 11 bases; unmatched junction bases: 14. This CDR3 region has 14 residues.

This chain connects TRBV5-1 to TRBJ1-1; D remains unclear. Trimming took off 2 bases at V and 1 base at J, with 6 bases between the two ends. This CDR3 is 13 amino acids long. Germline V gives CDR1 SGHRS, CDR2 YFSETQ. This CDR3 reads CASSLKRNTEAFF. As DNA, the CDR3 is TGCGCCAGCAGCTTAAAGCGGAACACTGAAGCTTTCTTT.

The rearrangement joins TRBV27 to TRBJ2-3; 8 bases fit TRBD1. The CDR3 has 16 amino acids. Per germline, CDR1 MNHEY and CDR2 SMNVEV (reference sequence). The J segment lost 2 bases and the V segment lost 0 bases, leaving 4 bases of the junction unmatched. Here the CDR3 reads CASSLSRTGITDTQYF. Written as DNA, the CDR3 is TGTGCCAGCAGTTTATCGCGGACAGGGATCACAGATACGCAGTATTTT.

The rearrangement joins TRBV4-3 to TRBJ2-6; D might be TRBD1 (6 bases). This CDR3 has 16 amino acids. V shed 5 bases and J shed 1 base, with 12 bases lying between them. Germline CDR1 LGHNA, CDR2 YSLEER. The CDR3 is CASSAQTGSGANVLTF. CDR3 DNA: TGCGCCAGCAGCGCTCAAACAGGGTCTGGGGCCAACGTCCTGACTTTC.